This passage covers 28 T cell receptor beta chains from one sample sequenced in a study of technical replicates of blood from a handful of donors. Profiling relied on immunoSEQ multiplex PCR, and the TCRdb table lists in-frame clones only, not all of them. Of roughly 70,000 clones listed, 91% are singletons. Sequencing input: PBMCs. The receptors were sampled from a human donor in good health. Some clones in this sample may be carry-over from other donors' samples.

Comment on this clone: Other DNA sequences in the same sample also yield this CDR3. The rearrangement links TRBV30 to TRBJ2-7, with 7 bases fitting TRBD2. This CDR3 contains 14 residues. With V trimmed by 1 base and J by 0 bases, 3 bases remained unmatched. The germline gives CDR1 GTSNPN, CDR2 SVGIG (reference sequence). The CDR3 spells CAWSGGGSSYEQYF. CDR3 bases: TGTGCCTGGAGTGGTGGCGGGAGCTCCTACGAGCAGTACTTC.

This chain joins TRBV7-8 and TRBJ1-2, with 8 bases matching TRBD1. The CDR3 spans 14 residues. The V and J ends lost 3 bases and 6 bases, in that order; junction bases with no gene match: 6. The germline gives CDR1 SGHVS, CDR2 FQNEAQ. CDR3 amino acids: CASSLGQALNGYTF. The CDR3 DNA reads TGTGCCAGCAGCTTGGGACAGGCGCTCAATGGCTACACCTTC.

J is TRBJ2-7 and V is TRBV5-6, with a possible D match to TRBD1 (6 bases). The germline V gene encodes CDR1 SGHDT and CDR2 YYEEEE. The CDR3 extends over 15 amino acids. V shed 3 bases and J shed 5 bases, with 18 bases lying between them. CDR3: CASSSSRQVVDEQYF. The CDR3 DNA reads TGTGCCAGCAGCTCAAGCCGACAGGTAGTCGACGAGCAGTACTTC.

This clone was counted a few times. V is TRBV5-4 and J is TRBJ1-4; TRBD1 might be the D (5 bases). Trimming took 3 bases from V and 7 from J, leaving 13 bases between them. CDR1 is SGHNT and CDR2 is YYREEE in the germline V gene (reference sequence). CDR3 length: 14 residues. The CDR3 DNA reads TGTGCCAGCAGCTCACAGGCGGAACGTGAAAAACTGTTTTTT. It specifies CASSSQAEREKLFF.

This rearrangement joins TRBV19 to TRBJ1-2; weak D call: TRBD1 (5 bases). The V gene lost 5 bases and the J gene lost 4 bases, with 14 bases spanning the gap. This CDR3 spans 14 amino acids. CDR1 is LNHDA and CDR2 is SQIVND in the germline V gene (reference sequence). Written as DNA, the CDR3 is TGTGCCAGTAGTGACGCACAGGAGGGCTATGGCTACACCTTC. It encodes CASSDAQEGYGYTF.

The CDR3 sequence is CASSTIGLAVQETQYF. DNA of the CDR3: TGTGCCAGCAGCACAATAGGACTAGCGGTCCAAGAGACCCAGTACTTC. This chain links TRBV7-6 with TRBJ2-5; 10 nucleotides align to TRBD2. CDR1 SGHVS and CDR2 FNYEAQ come from the germline V gene. The CDR3 spans 16 residues. Trimming took 5 bases from V and 1 from J; bases not matched to a gene: 7.

This clone was seen once. This chain links TRBV6-5 with TRBJ2-5, with D possibly TRBD2 on 7 matching bases. V was pared by 5 bases and J by 5 bases, with 18 bases between. The germline CDR1 and CDR2 sequences are MNHEY and SVGAGI. This CDR3 spans 15 amino acids. The CDR3, as DNA: TGTGCCAGCAGTCTTTCGGGGGGCGCGAGGGAGACCCAGTACTTC. Amino acids: CASSLSGGARETQYF.

The chain carries TRBV7-2 and TRBJ2-7; 8 bases agree with TRBD1. CDR1 is SGHTA, CDR2 FQGNSA, per germline. V was clipped by 4 bases and J by 7 bases; unmatched bases: 9. The CDR3 has 14 residues. The CDR3 nucleotides read TGTGCCAGCAGCTCGCAGGGACAGGCCTCGGAGCAGTACTTC. This translates into CASSSQGQASEQYF.

This chain connects TRBV19 to TRBJ2-1, with TRBD2 identical over 9 bases. The CDR3 has 14 residues. Germline CDR1 and CDR2: LNHDA and SQIVND (reference sequence). V trimming: 3 bases; J trimming: 7 bases; junction bases outside the gene matches: 4. CDR3 residues: CASSIIAGGNEQFF. In DNA form, the CDR3 reads TGTGCCAGTAGTATCATTGCGGGAGGGAATGAGCAGTTCTTC.

The rearrangement uses TRBV2 and TRBJ2-5; 7 bases match TRBD2. V lost 10 bases to trimming and J lost 1 base; unmatched junction nucleotides: 3. This CDR3 contains 12 residues. Germline values: CDR1 SNHLY, CDR2 FYNNEI. CDR3 sequence reads: CATGLVQETQYF. Written as DNA, the CDR3 is TGTGCCACCGGACTAGTCCAAGAGACCCAGTACTTC.

The V call is TRBV30, the J call TRBJ1-1; 9 bases map to TRBD1. V was pared by 2 bases and J by 8 bases, with 6 bases of the junction left unmatched. This CDR3 has 13 residues. Germline V gene lookup returns CDR1 GTSNPN and CDR2 SVGIG (reference sequence). The CDR3 DNA is TGTGCCTGGAGTCCGACCGGGACAGGGGAAGCTTTCTTT. Amino acids: CAWSPTGTGEAFF.

The rearrangement uses TRBV19 and TRBJ1-5, with 9 bases identical to TRBD1. V dropped 8 bases and J dropped 3; count of bases not matched to a gene: 2. This CDR3 comprises 13 residues. Germline values: CDR1 LNHDA, CDR2 SQIVND (reference sequence). DNA of the CDR3: TGTGCCAGTCGGACAGGGGACAATCAGCCCCAGCATTTT. Translation gives CASRTGDNQPQHF.

The chain has TRBV10-3 and TRBJ2-7; TRBD2 is a possible D gene (5 bases). The V and J ends lost 3 bases and 1 base respectively, with 7 bases between them. CDR1 is ENHRY and CDR2 is SYGVKD in the germline V gene. This CDR3 is 13 amino acids long. CDR3 protein: CAISDGESYEQYF. In DNA form, the CDR3 reads TGTGCCATCAGTGATGGGGAGTCCTACGAGCAGTACTTC.

The CDR3 spells CASSHTSVALNEQFF. The CDR3 nucleotides read TGTGCCAGCAGCCACACTAGCGTGGCCCTCAATGAGCAGTTCTTC. The V call is TRBV6-5, the J call TRBJ2-1; 7 positions agree with TRBD2. V gave up 6 bases and J gave up 6 bases; unmatched junction bases: 11. This CDR3 contains 15 residues. From germline, CDR1 is MNHEY and CDR2 SVGAGI.

The chain links TRBV30 to TRBJ1-1; the D is unclear. The CDR3 has 13 residues. The ends were cut back, 0 bases at V and 5 bases at J, with 10 bases in the middle. Germline V CDR1 and CDR2: GTSNPN, SVGIG (reference sequence). CDR3 region: CAWSVGRGTEAFF. The DNA of the CDR3 is TGTGCCTGGAGTGTAGGGCGAGGGACTGAAGCTTTCTTT.

The CDR3 nucleotides read TGTGCCACGGGAACTAGCGGGGGAACCAATGAGCAGTTCTTC. It specifies CATGTSGGTNEQFF. The J gene is TRBJ2-1, the V gene TRBV10-3, with 11 positions matching TRBD2. Per the germline V gene, CDR1 is ENHRY and CDR2 is SYGVKD. The CDR3 sequence is 14 residues long. J was trimmed by 6 bases and V by 10 bases; bases with no gene match: 8.

This clone has just one count. The V and J genes are TRBV5-1 and TRBJ2-1; 9 bases are a match to TRBD2. V was clipped by 2 bases and J by 5 bases; unmatched bases: 5. CDR3 length: 15 residues. Germline V lookup: CDR1 SGHRS, CDR2 YFSETQ. CDR3 coding DNA: TGCGCCAGCAGCTTCAACCTAGCGGGGAACAATGAGCAGTTCTTC. Translating gives CASSFNLAGNNEQFF.

This chain uses TRBV6-5 with TRBJ2-1; TRBD2 aligns across 7 bases. Germline CDR1 MNHEY, CDR2 SVGAGI. The CDR3 has 15 residues. The V and J ends lost 5 bases and 2 bases, in that order; junction bases with no gene match: 6. The CDR3: CASSPEGLAYNEQFF. The CDR3 DNA follows: TGTGCCAGCAGTCCGGAAGGACTAGCCTACAATGAGCAGTTCTTC.

Here the CDR3 DNA reads TGTGCCAGTAGTATCAGTGAAGGGGTTCCCCAGCATTTT. Translating gives CASSISEGVPQHF. The chain has TRBV19 and TRBJ1-5; maybe TRBD1 (5 bases). The CDR3 contains 13 residues. CDR1 is LNHDA and CDR2 is SQIVND in the germline V gene (reference sequence). The germline V and J ends were trimmed by 3 bases and 10 bases, with 13 bases remaining between them.

The chain has TRBV2 and TRBJ2-7, with D perhaps matching TRBD1 (6 bases). The germline V and J ends were trimmed by 8 bases and 6 bases, with 14 bases remaining between them. The CDR3 has 12 residues. CDR1 and CDR2 (germline): SNHLY, FYNNEI. DNA of the CDR3: TGTGCCAGCTTGGCCAGGGGTTGCGAGCAGTACTTC. Translating gives CASLARGCEQYF.

A single count supports this clone. CDR3 nucleotide sequence: TGTGCCTGGAGTGTCCGGGGGAGGGGAAATGAGCAGTTCTTC. Its protein is CAWSVRGRGNEQFF. The chain carries TRBV30 and TRBJ2-1; the match to TRBD2 covers 7 bases. This CDR3 is built from 14 residues. CDR1 is GTSNPN, CDR2 SVGIG, per germline (reference sequence). The trim removed 0 bases at V and 7 bases at J, leaving 6 bases unmatched. The full variable domain, rest sourced from reference TRBV30 and TRBJ2-1, is SQTIHQWPATLVQPVGSPLSLECTVEGTSNPNLYWYRQAAGRGLQLLFYSVGIGQISSEVPQNLSASRPQDRQFILSSKKLLLSDSGFYLCAWSVRGRGNEQFFGPGTRLTVL.

The chain combines TRBV7-8 with TRBJ2-7; D gene unclear. The CDR3 extends over 15 amino acids. In germline, CDR1 is SGHVS, CDR2 FQNEAQ. Trimming cost V 5 bases and J 0 bases, with 14 bases left between them. The CDR3 here is CASSPPGDSSYEQYF. The CDR3 nucleotides are TGTGCCAGCAGCCCCCCCGGAGATAGCTCCTACGAGCAGTACTTC.

This clone was picked up one time. This chain uses TRBV7-2 with TRBJ1-1, with D possibly matching TRBD1 (5 bases). V lost 1 base and J 5 bases, leaving 14 bases between the germline ends. This CDR3 comprises 15 residues. Germline assignment: CDR1 SGHTA and CDR2 FQGNSA. As DNA, the CDR3 is TGTGCCAGCAGCTTAGATCCAGGGAGGAAGACTGAAGCTTTCTTT. This codes for CASSLDPGRKTEAFF. The full variable domain, its missing parts supplied by reference TRBV7-2 and TRBJ1-1, is GAGVSQSPSNKVTEKGKDVELRCDPISGHTALYWYRQSLGQGLEFLIYFQGNSAPDKSGLPSDRFSAERTGGSVSTLTIQRTQQEDSAVYLCASSLDPGRKTEAFFGQGTRLTVV.

In this sample, this clone turned up once. The chain employs TRBV7-7 and TRBJ2-3, with TRBD1 identical over 7 bases. The ends lost 5 bases at V and 1 base at J; junction bases unmatched: 6. The germline V gene encodes CDR1 SSHAT and CDR2 FNYEAQ (reference sequence). The CDR3 has 15 residues. The CDR3 loop reads CASSPDRDRTDTQYF. As DNA, the CDR3 is TGTGCCAGCAGCCCCGACAGGGATCGCACAGATACGCAGTATTTT.

The chain carries TRBV18 and TRBJ2-1, with TRBD2 matching over 8 bases. Trimming at V came to 3 bases and at J to 10 bases, leaving 8 bases not matched to a gene. The CDR3 spans 14 residues. Germline-derived CDR1 and CDR2 are KGHSH and LQKENI. CDR3 sequence: CASSPIRGLDEQFF. CDR3 DNA: TGTGCCAGCTCACCCATACGGGGACTAGACGAGCAGTTCTTC. Filled out from reference TRBV18 and TRBJ2-1, the complete variable domain reads NAGVMQNPRHLVRRRGQEARLRCSPMKGHSHVYWYRQLPEEGLKFMVYLQKENIIDESGMPKERFSAEFPKEGPSILRIQQVVRGDSAAYFCASSPIRGLDEQFFGPGTRLTVL.

The rearrangement uses TRBV6-6 and TRBJ2-7, with D possibly matching TRBD2 (5 bases). V lost 6 bases and J 5 bases, leaving 11 bases between the germline ends. Germline V lookup: CDR1 MNHNY, CDR2 SVGAGI (reference sequence). This CDR3 has 12 residues. The CDR3 here is CASSTGSHEQYF. As DNA, the CDR3 is TGTGCCAGCAGCACGGGATCTCACGAGCAGTACTTC.

The chain joins TRBV4-3 to TRBJ1-5; 7 positions match TRBD1. The CDR3 has 15 amino acids. CDR1 is LGHNA and CDR2 is YSLEER in the germline V gene. The J segment lost 4 bases and the V segment lost 2 bases, leaving 5 bases of the junction unmatched. The CDR3 DNA is TGCGCCAGCAGCCAAACGACAGGGATGAATCAGCCCCAGCATTTT. This encodes CASSQTTGMNQPQHF.

The V call is TRBV5-1, the J call TRBJ2-7, with D maybe TRBD2 (6 bases). The CDR3 length is 15 residues. V was clipped by 0 bases and J by 7 bases, with 17 bases between them. The germline gives CDR1 SGHRS, CDR2 YFSETQ. CDR3 sequence reads: CASSLGVGRSGEQYF. The CDR3 DNA reads TGCGCCAGCAGCTTGGGGGTCGGGAGATCGGGAGAGCAGTACTTC.